These T cell receptor beta chains were read from a single sample in a study of human T cells and chemical hapten exposure. TCRdb re-called the RACE reads through MiXCR, storing one row per CDR3 protein. Of 300,000 to 400,000 distinct CDR3 sequences listed, under 8% were seen once; the top ten hold less than 10%. Specimen: whole blood, collected in connection with sensitization to the hapten diphenylcyclopropenone (DPC). Every receptor here comes from a woman aged 18-29 years with alopecia areata. Some clones in this sample may be carry-over from other donors' samples. Each CDR3 is given without its conserved first and last residue.

j_gene	v_gene	CDR3aa
TRBJ2-3	TRBV7-2	ASSPGSRRSDTQY
TRBJ1-1	TRBV27	ASSLFRNTEAF
TRBJ1-3	TRBV5-6	ASSPLGRGDRDGNTIY
TRBJ2-3	TRBV20-1	SAREASATDTQY
TRBJ2-7	TRBV11-2	ASSSGLGLTYEQY
TRBJ1-1	TRBV12-3/TRBV12-4	ASSSDSSRNGAF
TRBJ2-6	TRBV19	ASHRNSGANVLT
TRBJ2-7	TRBV20-1	SARDQRRVDEY
TRBJ1-6	TRBV20-1	SARRQAANSPLH
TRBJ1-1	TRBV11-2	ASSSQTGANTEAF
TRBJ1-1	TRBV12-3/TRBV12-4	ASSGQGLNTEAF
TRBJ2-1	TRBV27	ASSPLSGGLNEQF
TRBJ1-1	TRBV27	ATVTGEGRGEAF
TRBJ1-1	TRBV20-1	SVPVGENTEAF
TRBJ2-3	TRBV6-2/TRBV6-3	ASSYSPGQSTDTQY
TRBJ1-5	TRBV6-5	ASTKGGGDQPQH
TRBJ2-3	TRBV25-1	ASSSKGQPRGTDTQY
TRBJ2-1	TRBV5-1	ASSLGLAEVNEQF
TRBJ1-2	TRBV6-2/TRBV6-3	ASSRTVNGYT
TRBJ2-1	TRBV2	ASSRRVLSYNEQF
TRBJ1-6	TRBV6-5	ATSYWDGNSPLH
TRBJ2-1	TRBV6-2/TRBV6-3	ASSPGRIYGNEQF
TRBJ2-3	TRBV20-1	SARDTASGGPDTQY
TRBJ1-4	TRBV14	ASSLLAEAEKLF
TRBJ2-3	TRBV20-1	SARGPGGDTQY
TRBJ2-1	TRBV7-2	ASSLGGLGLAGANEQF
TRBJ2-3	TRBV5-1	ASSGGLAGGPDTQY
TRBJ1-1	TRBV29-1	SVLLRQGAEAF
TRBJ2-7	TRBV6-5	ASSYSAGAGYEQY
TRBJ2-3	TRBV20-1	SARDHRESTDTQY
TRBJ1-3	TRBV10-3	AISETTFGNTIY
TRBJ2-5	TRBV7-2	ASSSGAAGGLEETQY
TRBJ1-5	TRBV2	ASSELGGRPQH
TRBJ1-6	TRBV5-4	ASSLGGVDSPLH
TRBJ2-1	TRBV6-2/TRBV6-3	ASSYTGGNNEQF
TRBJ2-4	TRBV12-5	ASGRTGENIQY
TRBJ1-2	TRBV27	ASSRDLNYGYT
TRBJ2-3	TRBV6-6	ASSYSNMKNTQY
TRBJ1-5	TRBV7-9	ASSLDNRVGNQPQH
TRBJ2-1	TRBV5-1	ASSGSGTSGRGEQF